This is a list of T cell receptor beta chains from one sample in a study of OX40 agonist ivuxolimab in advanced cancers. Sequenced by immunoSEQ multiplex PCR; TCRdb stores in-frame clones only, minus some. The top ten clones hold more than 4% of a sample with more than 70,000 clones, around 85% of them seen once. Sequences were derived from CD4+ or CD8+ T cells sorted from blood, sampled in a trial of the OX40 agonist ivuxolimab. All receptors come from an adult with an advanced solid tumor such as melanoma, head and neck, liver or kidney cancer. Both conserved end residues are part of each CDR3. Fields, in order: CDR3 DNA, CDR3 protein, J gene, V gene, clone size, D gene. The D gene is left open where the match is weak. Some rows mark clone size as missing; the rest say once, few, many or name a class of expanded clone.

DNA: TGTGCCAGCAGCCAAGATACAGGGGGAGGGGCCAACGTCCTGACTTTC
CDR3: CASSQDTGGGANVLTF
J: TRBJ2-6
V: TRBV7-9
size: NA
D: TRBD1

DNA: TGTGCCAGCAGCAAAGCGAAGCGGGAGGGCTTGGGGGACTACGAGCAGTACTTC
CDR3: CASSKAKREGLGDYEQYF
J: TRBJ2-7
V: TRBV21-1
size: NA
D: NA

DNA: TGTGCCAGCAGCCCCGGGGGTCTCTCCTACAATGAGCAGTTCTTC
CDR3: CASSPGGLSYNEQFF
J: TRBJ2-1
V: TRBV7-3
size: NA
D: NA

DNA: TGTGCCAGCAGTGATTTAGGGACAGGAGCCGAGACCCAGTACTTC
CDR3: CASSDLGTGAETQYF
J: TRBJ2-5
V: TRBV2
size: NA
D: TRBD1

DNA: TGTGCCTGGGGGACCGGCTATGGCTACACCTTC
CDR3: CAWGTGYGYTF
J: TRBJ1-2
V: TRBV30
size: NA
D: NA

DNA: TGTGCCAGCAGCGTAGGGACAGGTTATGGAAACACCATATATTTT
CDR3: CASSVGTGYGNTIYF
J: TRBJ1-3
V: TRBV9
size: once
D: TRBD1

DNA: TGTGCCAGCAGCTTAGCAGTATTCGGTTCGAGTGGCTACAATGAGCAGTTCTTC
CDR3: CASSLAVFGSSGYNEQFF
J: TRBJ2-1
V: TRBV7-6
size: NA
D: NA

DNA: TGTGCCAGCTCACCGACTAGCGGGGGGGTCCAAGATACGCAGTATTTT
CDR3: CASSPTSGGVQDTQYF
J: TRBJ2-3
V: TRBV18
size: NA
D: TRBD2

DNA: TGTGCCAGCAGCTTAGGTGGGCGATCTAATGAAAAACTGTTTTTT
CDR3: CASSLGGRSNEKLFF
J: TRBJ1-4
V: TRBV7-9
size: NA
D: NA

DNA: TGCGCCAGCAGCTCTCGACTTGGGGCCGTACTCTACGAGCAGTACTTC
CDR3: CASSSRLGAVLYEQYF
J: TRBJ2-7
V: TRBV5-1
size: once
D: NA

DNA: TGCGCCAGCCAGACTAGCACAGATACGCAGTATTTT
CDR3: CASQTSTDTQYF
J: TRBJ2-3
V: TRBV5-1
size: NA
D: NA

DNA: TGTGCCACCAGCAGAGATGCACAGGGCCCCTACGAGCAGTACTTC
CDR3: CATSRDAQGPYEQYF
J: TRBJ2-7
V: TRBV15
size: NA
D: NA

DNA: TGTGCCAGCAGCCGAAATACTGGTTACAATGAGCAGTTCTTC
CDR3: CASSRNTGYNEQFF
J: TRBJ2-1
V: TRBV11-3
size: few
D: NA

DNA: TGCGCCAGCAGCCCGGGGGACAGCCAAGAGACCCAGTACTTC
CDR3: CASSPGDSQETQYF
J: TRBJ2-5
V: TRBV5-1
size: NA
D: NA

DNA: TGTGCCAGCAGTGAGGGACTAGCGGGGGACGAGCAGTACTTC
CDR3: CASSEGLAGDEQYF
J: TRBJ2-7
V: TRBV2
size: NA
D: TRBD2

DNA: TGTGCCTGGGCGGGGGGGACTAATGAAAAACTGTTTTTT
CDR3: CAWAGGTNEKLFF
J: TRBJ1-4
V: TRBV30
size: NA
D: NA

DNA: TGCGCCAGCAGCCCCGGGGTTTCCTACGAGCAGTACTTC
CDR3: CASSPGVSYEQYF
J: TRBJ2-7
V: TRBV4-1
size: once
D: NA

DNA: TGTGCCAGCAGTTTCACAGGGGCCACTAACTATGGCTACACCTTC
CDR3: CASSFTGATNYGYTF
J: TRBJ1-2
V: TRBV27
size: NA
D: TRBD1

DNA: TGTGCCAGCAGCTTATTTGCTGGCAGCGTGAACACTGAAGCTTTCTTT
CDR3: CASSLFAGSVNTEAFF
J: TRBJ1-1
V: TRBV7-2
size: NA
D: NA

DNA: TGTGCCAGCAGCTTTTCGCCAGGGTTGAACACTGAAGCTTTCTTT
CDR3: CASSFSPGLNTEAFF
J: TRBJ1-1
V: TRBV7-8
size: NA
D: NA

DNA: TGTGCCAGCAGCTTCCTAGCGGGAGACCGGGAGCAGTACTTC
CDR3: CASSFLAGDREQYF
J: TRBJ2-7
V: TRBV7-2
size: NA
D: TRBD2

DNA: TGTGCCAGCAGCTTGGCCCAGGGTCACTCACCCCTCCACTTT
CDR3: CASSLAQGHSPLHF
J: TRBJ1-6
V: TRBV5-4
size: NA
D: NA

DNA: TGTGCCAGCAGCTTAACTCAGTACAATGAGCAGTTCTTC
CDR3: CASSLTQYNEQFF
J: TRBJ2-1
V: TRBV11-2
size: NA
D: NA

DNA: TGTGCCAGCAGTGCTGCGGGAGGGCCAGATACGCAGTATTTT
CDR3: CASSAAGGPDTQYF
J: TRBJ2-3
V: TRBV6-1
size: NA
D: TRBD2

DNA: TGTGCCAGCAGCCCGGACAGAACTAATGAAAAACTGTTTTTT
CDR3: CASSPDRTNEKLFF
J: TRBJ1-4
V: TRBV7-2
size: NA
D: NA

DNA: TGTGCCAGCAGCGCACCGGGACAATCCACTGAAGCTTTCTTT
CDR3: CASSAPGQSTEAFF
J: TRBJ1-1
V: TRBV7-3
size: NA
D: NA

DNA: TGTGCCAGCGGACAAGACAGGGCTCCCTATGGCTACACCTTC
CDR3: CASGQDRAPYGYTF
J: TRBJ1-2
V: TRBV6-5
size: NA
D: TRBD1

DNA: TGTGCCAGCAGGCTAGCGGGAGACACCTACAATGAGCAGTTCTTC
CDR3: CASRLAGDTYNEQFF
J: TRBJ2-1
V: TRBV6-5
size: NA
D: TRBD2

DNA: TGTGCTAGTGGTTTGGGAATATCGGACGGGGAAAAACTGTTTTTT
CDR3: CASGLGISDGEKLFF
J: TRBJ1-4
V: TRBV12-5
size: few
D: NA

DNA: TGTGCCAGCCGGGACCAGAATAATTCACCCCTCCACTTT
CDR3: CASRDQNNSPLHF
J: TRBJ1-6
V: TRBV10-3
size: NA
D: NA

DNA: TGTGCCAGCAGCTTAGGACAGGGGGACACCGGGGAGCTGTTTTTT
CDR3: CASSLGQGDTGELFF
J: TRBJ2-2
V: TRBV7-9
size: NA
D: TRBD1

DNA: TGTGCCAGCTCAGGTCTTGGACATACGCAGTATTTT
CDR3: CASSGLGHTQYF
J: TRBJ2-3
V: TRBV6-5
size: NA
D: NA

DNA: TGCGCCAGCAGCTTAAGACAGGGAACAGAGACCCAGTACTTC
CDR3: CASSLRQGTETQYF
J: TRBJ2-5
V: TRBV5-1
size: NA
D: TRBD1

DNA: TGTGCCAGCTCGCTTTTCAGGGGGCGTGATGAAAAACTGTTTTTT
CDR3: CASSLFRGRDEKLFF
J: TRBJ1-4
V: TRBV18
size: NA
D: TRBD1

DNA: TGTGCCATCAGTACGATTACCGGGACCCCCGCCGGGGAGCTGTTTTTT
CDR3: CAISTITGTPAGELFF
J: TRBJ2-2
V: TRBV10-3
size: NA
D: NA

DNA: TGTGCCAGTAGTCCGAGGGGGAGCGGGGGGCGAAACGAGCAGTACTTC
CDR3: CASSPRGSGGRNEQYF
J: TRBJ2-7
V: TRBV19
size: NA
D: TRBD2

DNA: TGTGCCATCAGTGAGTCGAAGTGGGACCCTGGGACTAATGAAAAACTGTTTTTT
CDR3: CAISESKWDPGTNEKLFF
J: TRBJ1-4
V: TRBV10-3
size: NA
D: NA

DNA: TGCGCCAGCAGTGGGGGGTTCCATGCGGGGGAGCAGTACTTC
CDR3: CASSGGFHAGEQYF
J: TRBJ2-7
V: TRBV10-1
size: NA
D: NA

DNA: TGTGCCAGCAGCCCTCCTCTGGGGACTGAAGCTTTCTTT
CDR3: CASSPPLGTEAFF
J: TRBJ1-1
V: TRBV9
size: NA
D: NA

DNA: TGTGCCAGCAGCCAACGCGGGGGACGCACAGATACGCAGTATTTT
CDR3: CASSQRGGRTDTQYF
J: TRBJ2-3
V: TRBV5-6
size: NA
D: TRBD2

DNA: TGTGCCAGCAGCTTAGGGCAAGGGGCTGGCAATCAGCCCCAGCATTTT
CDR3: CASSLGQGAGNQPQHF
J: TRBJ1-5
V: TRBV7-6
size: NA
D: NA

DNA: TGCGCCAGCAGTAGAGGGGGGGGGAAGGACAGAACCCAAGAGACCCAGTACTTC
CDR3: CASSRGGGKDRTQETQYF
J: TRBJ2-5
V: TRBV10-1
size: NA
D: NA

DNA: TGTGCCAGCAGTTACTCTGGGACAGGGGAATGGCCCCAGCATTTT
CDR3: CASSYSGTGEWPQHF
J: TRBJ1-5
V: TRBV6-5
size: NA
D: TRBD1

DNA: TGTGCCAGCAGCTTAGAACAGCAACTGTCTGGAGCTTTCTTT
CDR3: CASSLEQQLSGAFF
J: TRBJ1-1
V: TRBV11-3
size: NA
D: NA

DNA: TGTGCCTGGAGTGTAAAGTCCAGTCATTTGGAAGCTTTCTTT
CDR3: CAWSVKSSHLEAFF
J: TRBJ1-1
V: TRBV30
size: NA
D: NA

DNA: TGTGCCAGCAGCTTAGTTCCTAGCACAGATACGCAGTATTTT
CDR3: CASSLVPSTDTQYF
J: TRBJ2-3
V: TRBV11-1
size: NA
D: NA

DNA: TGTGCCAGCAGTGAACAGGGGGCATTGAACACTGAAGCTTTCTTT
CDR3: CASSEQGALNTEAFF
J: TRBJ1-1
V: TRBV6-1
size: NA
D: TRBD1

DNA: TGCAGCGTCCTATCGACAGGGAATCGTGGGGAGCAGTACTTC
CDR3: CSVLSTGNRGEQYF
J: TRBJ2-7
V: TRBV29-1
size: NA
D: TRBD1

DNA: TGTGCCAGCAGCTTAGCCATGAATAACGGGGAGCTGTTTTTT
CDR3: CASSLAMNNGELFF
J: TRBJ2-2
V: TRBV7-2
size: NA
D: NA

DNA: TGTGCCTGGACGACTAGCGGGAGGGGAAGGCAGTACTTC
CDR3: CAWTTSGRGRQYF
J: TRBJ2-5
V: TRBV30
size: NA
D: TRBD2

DNA: TGTGCCTGGAGTGTACGGGGAGTAATGAACACTGAAGCTTTCTTT
CDR3: CAWSVRGVMNTEAFF
J: TRBJ1-1
V: TRBV30
size: NA
D: NA

DNA: TGTGCCAGCAGTCACGAATTAGCGGCCTCGGGCAATGAGCAGTTCTTC
CDR3: CASSHELAASGNEQFF
J: TRBJ2-1
V: TRBV11-1
size: NA
D: NA

DNA: TGTGCCAGCAGCTTGGCCGGGATTCAGAACACCGGGGAGCTGTTTTTT
CDR3: CASSLAGIQNTGELFF
J: TRBJ2-2
V: TRBV7-9
size: NA
D: NA

DNA: TGTGCCAGCAGTTTGGGCGGGGCGAGCTCTGGGGCCAACGTCCTGACTTTC
CDR3: CASSLGGASSGANVLTF
J: TRBJ2-6
V: TRBV28
size: once
D: NA

DNA: TGTGCCAGCAGCTTAACTCGGGGGTCGCCAGGAGGCTACACCTTC
CDR3: CASSLTRGSPGGYTF
J: TRBJ1-2
V: TRBV11-2
size: few
D: NA

DNA: TGTGCCACCAGTCCCATACTGAACACTGAAGCTTTCTTT
CDR3: CATSPILNTEAFF
J: TRBJ1-1
V: TRBV15
size: NA
D: NA

DNA: TGTGCCAGCAGTGAAGCAGGAGCTTACACTGAAGCTTTCTTT
CDR3: CASSEAGAYTEAFF
J: TRBJ1-1
V: TRBV6-1
size: NA
D: NA

DNA: TGTGCCAGTAGACAGGGTAGGCAAGAGACCCAGTACTTC
CDR3: CASRQGRQETQYF
J: TRBJ2-5
V: TRBV6-5
size: NA
D: TRBD1

DNA: TGTGCCAGCAGATTGCGGGACAGTAACTATGGCTACACCTTC
CDR3: CASRLRDSNYGYTF
J: TRBJ1-2
V: TRBV5-4
size: NA
D: TRBD1